A single sample gave rise to the 21 T cell receptor beta chains below, sequenced in a study of regulatory T cells in long-lasting Graves disease. According to the study, TCR beta libraries were built with iRepertoire HTBI primers and CDR3-region Arm-PCR. TCRdb redid the calling of the multiplex PCR reads with MiXCR, one entry per CDR3 protein. The profile shows about 540,000 distinct CDR3 sequences, approximately 13% of them singletons. Sample time point: newly diagnosed GD, antithyroid drugs for less than 3 months. RNA isolated from PBMCs was used to make the TCR library. These data also formed part of another study, on T cells in Graves' hyperthyroidism and ophthalmopathy.

The starting material was peripheral blood mononuclear cells (PBMCs), obtained at new diagnosis, from a patient treated with antithyroid drugs. These receptor sequences come from a man aged 30 to 45 with Graves disease.

This clonotype was counted between two and nine times. This chain connects TRBV6-1 to TRBJ2-2, with D possibly matching TRBD2 (6 bases). V was cut by 7 bases and J by 7 bases, with 13 bases left in between. The CDR3 consists of 13 residues. Per germline, CDR1 MNHNS and CDR2 SASEGT. CDR3 loop: CASTYGGGGELFF. The CDR3 DNA reads as TGTGCCAGCACCTACGGGGGAGGCGGGGAGCTGTTTTTT.

This clonotype was detected ten times or more. DNA of the CDR3: TGCGCCAGCAGTGACCCTGACAACGAGCAGTACTTC. It yields the protein CASSDPDNEQYF. This chain connects TRBV10-1 to TRBJ2-7; D is unresolved. CDR1 and CDR2 (germline): WNHNN, SYGVQD (reference sequence). The length of the CDR3 is 12 residues. V was pared by 3 bases and J by 5 bases, with 8 bases between.

At least ten counts were recorded for this clonotype. The chain joins TRBV10-3 to TRBJ2-3; TRBD2 agrees at 7 bases. CDR1 and CDR2 from the germline V gene are ENHRY and SYGVKD. V lost 3 bases, J lost 6 bases, and 9 bases stayed unmatched. The CDR3 extends over 15 amino acids. CDR3 sequence (DNA): TGTGCCATCAGTGACCCCGGCGGGAGTTGGGATACGCAGTATTTT. Amino acid sequence: CAISDPGGSWDTQYF.

This clonotype was seen a handful of times. The chain is built from TRBV25-1 and TRBJ2-3; 14 positions agree with TRBD2. The CDR3 runs 18 residues. The germline CDR1 and CDR2 sequences are MGHDK and SYGVNS. The junction had 11 bases not matched to a gene; V was cut back by 5 bases and J by 4 bases. CDR3 loop: CASSLRSGLAGDADTQYF. As DNA, the CDR3 is TGTGCCAGCAGTTTAAGGTCGGGACTAGCGGGAGACGCAGATACGCAGTATTTT.

The chain has TRBV13 and TRBJ2-1; 9 bases are shared with TRBD1. From germline, CDR1 is PRHDT and CDR2 FYEKMQ (reference sequence). V lost 4 bases to trimming and J lost 2 bases; unmatched junction nucleotides: 15. The CDR3 is 19 residues long. CDR3 DNA sequence: TGTGCCAGCAGCTCTCCGGGACAGGGAAGCCACTACACCTACAATGAGCAGTTCTTC. Protein product: CASSSPGQGSHYTYNEQFF.

The rearrangement links TRBV12-3 or TRBV12-4 to TRBJ2-5; possible D gene TRBD1, 5 bases. V shed 6 bases and J shed 5 bases, with 13 bases lying between them. The CDR3 is 13 amino acids. DNA of the CDR3: TGTGCCAGCAGCCACGGACATGGCGAGACCCAGTACTTC. Amino acid sequence: CASSHGHGETQYF.

The chain's CDR3 is CSVVILPKETQYF. CDR3 coding DNA: TGCAGCGTTGTCATCCTACCGAAGGAGACCCAGTACTTC. The chain links TRBV29-1 to TRBJ2-5; D is unclear. CDR1 is SQVTM, CDR2 ANQGSEA, per germline. V lost 4 bases and J 5 bases, leaving 14 bases between the germline ends. The length of the CDR3 is 13 residues.

This clonotype appeared a few times. The J gene is TRBJ2-5, the V gene TRBV12-5; weak D call: TRBD1 (6 bases). CDR1 and CDR2 from the germline V gene are LGHNT and FRNRAP. The CDR3 sequence is 16 residues long. V was clipped by 0 bases and J by 5 bases, with 16 bases between them. CDR3 sequence (DNA): TGTGCTAGTGGTTTGGTCCTAGGGGGTGGGGAGGAGACCCAGTACTTC. It yields the protein CASGLVLGGGEETQYF.

There are many counts of this clonotype. The chain couples TRBV10-3 to TRBJ2-6; D remains unclear. CDR1 is ENHRY and CDR2 is SYGVKD in the germline V gene. CDR3 size: 15 residues. V was clipped by 2 bases and J by 4 bases, with 9 bases between them. This chain's CDR3 is CAISEEAGGANVLTF. DNA for the CDR3: TGTGCCATCAGTGAGGAGGCCGGCGGGGCCAACGTCCTGACTTTC.

This clonotype was counted ten times or more. The V and J genes are TRBV2 and TRBJ2-5; 8 nucleotides align to TRBD2. V lost 1 base to trimming and J lost 4 bases; unmatched junction nucleotides: 8. Germline CDR1 reads SNHLY; CDR2 reads FYNNEI. This CDR3 has 16 amino acids. This CDR3 reads CASSEGREGPGETQYF. The CDR3 bases are TGTGCCAGCAGTGAAGGTCGGGAGGGCCCAGGAGAGACCCAGTACTTC.

There are a few counts of this clonotype. The chain links TRBV30 to TRBJ2-7, with D unclear. Germline CDR1 GTSNPN, CDR2 SVGIG (reference sequence). V lost 4 bases, J lost 0 bases, and 10 bases lay in between. This CDR3 comprises 13 residues. In DNA, the CDR3 is TGTGCCTGGAATCTTCTGGGCTCCTACGAGCAGTACTTC. It translates to CAWNLLGSYEQYF.

Ten or more counts support this clonotype. This chain uses TRBV12-3 or TRBV12-4 with TRBJ2-3; 7 nucleotides agree with TRBD2. This CDR3 has 13 residues. The V segment lost 11 bases and the J segment 3 bases; nucleotides outside the gene matches: 8. CDR3 sequence (DNA): TGTGCCGTAGCGGGTGGGGGAACAGATACGCAGTATTTT. Residues: CAVAGGGTDTQYF.

The chain joins TRBV6-1 to TRBJ2-7, with 7 bases aligning to TRBD2. The junction had 7 bases not matched to a gene; V was cut back by 6 bases and J by 2 bases. CDR3 length: 14 residues. The germline gives CDR1 MNHNS, CDR2 SASEGT. CDR3: CASRLTSDPYEQYF. DNA of the CDR3: TGTGCCAGCAGGCTCACTAGCGACCCCTACGAGCAGTACTTC.

The chain employs TRBV7-6 and TRBJ1-4, with D unclear. The CDR3 totals 17 residues. Germline CDR1 is SGHVS and CDR2 is FNYEAQ. The ends were cut back, 5 bases at V and 6 bases at J, with 22 bases in the middle. The CDR3 region has the DNA TGTGCCAGCAGCCAACGTTCCTCTCGGTCCGCGGATGAAAAACTGTTTTTT. The encoded protein is CASSQRSSRSADEKLFF. Full variable domain (rest looked up from reference TRBV7-6 and TRBJ1-4): GAGVSQSPRYKVTKRGQDVALRCDPISGHVSLYWYRQALGQGPEFLTYFNYEAQQDKSGLPNDRFSAERPEGSISTLTIQRTEQRDSAMYRCASSQRSSRSADEKLFFGSGTQLSVL.

In its sample, this clonotype was seen a few times. The rearrangement uses TRBV25-1 and TRBJ1-2; D is unclear. The ends were cut back, 4 bases at V and 9 bases at J, with 12 bases in the middle. The CDR3 is 12 amino acids. Germline CDR1 MGHDK, CDR2 SYGVNS. The CDR3 sequence: CASSGINSRYTF. For the CDR3, the DNA is TGTGCCAGCAGTGGAATTAATTCGCGCTACACCTTC.

This clonotype was counted a few times. The rearrangement joins TRBV20-1 to TRBJ2-7; D is perhaps TRBD1 (6 bases). V shed 5 bases and J shed 4 bases, with 18 bases lying between them. Germline CDR1 DFQATT, CDR2 SNEGSKA (reference sequence). The CDR3 contains 14 residues. CDR3 protein: CSAGPTGIAYEQYF. DNA for the CDR3: TGCAGTGCTGGCCCAACAGGGATTGCGTACGAGCAGTACTTC.

The chain combines TRBV20-1 with TRBJ1-1; D possibly corresponds to TRBD1 (5 bases). This CDR3 is built from 15 residues. CDR1 DFQATT and CDR2 SNEGSKA come from the germline V gene (reference sequence). Trimming removed 5 bases at V and 4 bases at J, with 20 bases between. CDR3 nucleotides: TGCAGTGCTGGGACCGACGGACATTGGCTCACTGAAGCTTTCTTT. Its translation: CSAGTDGHWLTEAFF.

In the case of this clonotype: Since a much larger clone is just one base distant, this may be a read error. CDR3: CASSLVTAHNEQFF. CDR3 coding DNA: TGCGCCAGCAGCTTGGTGACGGCCCACAATGAGCAGTTCTTC. V is TRBV5-1 and J is TRBJ2-1, with D uncertain. CDR1 and CDR2 (germline): SGHRS, YFSETQ. With 0 bases removed from V and 5 bases from J, the gap between germline ends came to 9 bases. CDR3 length: 14 residues. The full variable domain, in which reference TRBV5-1 and TRBJ2-1 provide the parts outside the CDR3, is KAGVTQTPRYLIKTRGQQVTLSCSPISGHRSVSWYQQTPGQGLQFLFEYFSETQRNKGNFPGRFSGRQFSNSRSEMNVSTLELGDSALYLCASSLVTAHNEQFFGPGTRLTVL.

This clonotype was counted ten times or more. The chain couples TRBV7-2 to TRBJ2-7; 9 bases map to TRBD1. From germline, CDR1 is SGHTA and CDR2 FQGNSA. Trimming took 6 bases from V and 4 from J; bases not matched to a gene: 7. The CDR3 has 14 residues. The chain's CDR3 is CASRITGGIYEQYF. CDR3 sequence (DNA): TGTGCCAGCAGAATTACAGGGGGCATTTACGAGCAGTACTTC. Full variable domain (rest looked up from reference TRBV7-2 and TRBJ2-7): GAGVSQSPSNKVTEKGKDVELRCDPISGHTALYWYRQSLGQGLEFLIYFQGNSAPDKSGLPSDRFSAERTGGSVSTLTIQRTQQEDSAVYLCASRITGGIYEQYFGPGTRLTVT.

In this sample, this clonotype turned up many times. The chain carries TRBV20-1 and TRBJ2-3; D call uncertain. Germline CDR1 DFQATT, CDR2 SNEGSKA (reference sequence). The CDR3 totals 13 residues. V gave up 5 bases and J gave up 1 base, with 10 bases separating them. The CDR3 bases are TGCAGTGCTGCCTCTCAGGGCACAGATACGCAGTATTTT. This encodes CSAASQGTDTQYF.

This clonotype was recorded at least ten times. This chain uses TRBV12-3 or TRBV12-4 with TRBJ1-6, with 10 bases lining up with TRBD1. This CDR3 has 15 amino acids. V lost 6 bases, J lost 12 bases, and 11 bases stayed unmatched. The CDR3 nucleotides read TGTGCCAGCAGCCCCGGGACAGGGGTCAGGGGACCCCTCCACTTT. Translated, it gives CASSPGTGVRGPLHF.